The 28 T cell receptor beta chains presented below share a single source sample, sequenced in a study of OX40 agonist ivuxolimab in advanced cancers. TCRdb's table, derived via immunoSEQ multiplex PCR, lists solely in-frame clones and lacks some. The table includes 60,000 or so clones, about 83% detected once. Sample: CD4+ or CD8+ T cells sorted from blood, taken in a trial of the OX40 agonist ivuxolimab. The receptors stem from an adult with an advanced solid tumor such as melanoma, head and neck, liver or kidney cancer.

This clone was seen just once. The genes are TRBV9 and TRBJ2-7; TRBD2 aligns across 8 bases. V gave up 3 bases and J gave up 2 bases; unmatched junction bases: 7. CDR1 and CDR2 (germline): SGDLS, YYNGEE. The CDR3 sequence is 15 residues long. CDR3 sequence (DNA): TGTGCCAGCAGCGAGGGACTAGGAACACCCTACGAGCAGTACTTC. As protein: CASSEGLGTPYEQYF.

V and J are TRBV6-5 and TRBJ1-2; TRBD1 is a possible D gene (6 bases). The V gene's germline CDR1 is MNHEY and CDR2 SVGAGI. CDR3 length: 14 amino acids. The V gene lost 2 bases and the J gene lost 5 bases, with 12 bases spanning the gap. DNA for the CDR3: TGTGCCAGCAGTTACGGGGGCGGAGTGTATGGCTACACCTTC. This gives the protein CASSYGGGVYGYTF.

V and J are TRBV6-6 and TRBJ1-5; maybe TRBD1 (6 bases). Germline V gives CDR1 MNHNY, CDR2 SVGAGI (reference sequence). The CDR3 has 13 residues. The ends were cut back, 7 bases at V and 7 bases at J, with 14 bases in the middle. CDR3 nucleotide sequence: TGTGCCAGCAACGTAGGGGGTGGACAGCCCCAGCATTTT. This codes for CASNVGGGQPQHF.

The chain combines TRBV6-6 with TRBJ1-6, with a possible D match to TRBD1 (5 bases). The CDR3 runs 14 residues. The ends were cut back, 2 bases at V and 12 bases at J, with 14 bases in the middle. The germline CDR1 and CDR2 sequences are MNHNY and SVGAGI (reference sequence). CDR3 coding DNA: TGTGCCAGCAGTTACAGAGGGGATCCCATACCCCTCCACTTT. Amino acid sequence: CASSYRGDPIPLHF.

The chain carries TRBV2 and TRBJ1-6; D not certain. The CDR3 covers 13 residues. CDR1 is SNHLY, CDR2 FYNNEI, per germline. V dropped 7 bases and J dropped 11 bases, with 15 bases sitting between them. The CDR3 region is CASKSDRGTPLHF. CDR3 DNA sequence: TGTGCCAGCAAATCCGACCGGGGTACACCCCTCCACTTT.

This rearrangement joins TRBV6-5 to TRBJ2-1, with TRBD2 matching over 14 bases. The ends lost 4 bases at V and 7 bases at J; junction bases unmatched: 3. This CDR3 spans 15 amino acids. Germline loops: CDR1 MNHEY, CDR2 SVGAGI. The DNA for the CDR3 is TGTGCCAGCAGTTCCGGGACTAGCGGGAGAAATGAGCAGTTCTTC. It encodes CASSSGTSGRNEQFF.

The chain recombines TRBV30 with TRBJ2-2, with a possible D match to TRBD1 (5 bases). V lost 4 bases, J lost 1 base, and 10 bases lay in between. The CDR3 is 14 amino acids. The germline V gene encodes CDR1 GTSNPN and CDR2 SVGIG (reference sequence). CDR3 in amino acids: CAWNIGVNTGELFF. The CDR3, as DNA: TGTGCCTGGAATATAGGGGTGAACACCGGGGAGCTGTTTTTT.

CDR3 region: CASSTIQGADTQYF. In DNA, the CDR3 is TGTGCCAGCAGCACAATACAGGGGGCAGATACGCAGTATTTT. The rearrangement joins TRBV7-9 to TRBJ2-3; TRBD1 matches at 8 bases. Trimming cost V 5 bases and J 4 bases; bases outside gene matches: 5. The CDR3 has 14 amino acids. Germline V CDR1 and CDR2: SEHNR, FQNEAQ (reference sequence).

The chain employs TRBV19 and TRBJ1-1; TRBD1 is a possible D gene (5 bases). Trimming took off 10 bases at V and 2 bases at J, with 14 bases between the two ends. Germline V CDR1 and CDR2: LNHDA, SQIVND (reference sequence). This CDR3 contains 13 residues. In DNA, the CDR3 is TGTGCCACCACAGCACAGGCAAACACTGAAGCTTTCTTT. Its protein is CATTAQANTEAFF.

This clone was detected once. For the CDR3, the DNA is TGTGCCAGCAGCTCGATACTAGCGGTACATGAGCAGTTCTTC. This translates into CASSSILAVHEQFF. The chain uses TRBV11-2 and TRBJ2-1, with 8 positions matching TRBD2. Germline V lookup: CDR1 SGHAT, CDR2 FQNNGV. The CDR3 contains 14 residues. J lost 8 bases, V lost 4 bases, and 7 bases had no gene match.

V is TRBV2 and J is TRBJ1-5; 12 bases align to TRBD1. Losses at the gene ends were 6 bases for V and 6 bases for J; bases not matched to a gene: 6. The CDR3 has 15 amino acids. The germline gives CDR1 SNHLY, CDR2 FYNNEI. The CDR3 loop reads CASRRDRGRGQPQHF. As DNA, the CDR3 is TGTGCCAGCAGGCGGGACAGGGGGCGCGGTCAGCCCCAGCATTTT.

This chain connects TRBV5-1 to TRBJ2-7; 10 nucleotides line up with TRBD2. Trimming cost V 2 bases and J 5 bases; bases outside gene matches: 4. In germline, CDR1 is SGHRS, CDR2 YFSETQ. The CDR3 has 14 residues. The CDR3: CASSFLAGDDEQYF. CDR3 nucleotides: TGCGCCAGCAGCTTCCTAGCGGGGGACGACGAGCAGTACTTC.

V usage is TRBV30 and J usage is TRBJ2-6; the D gene is possibly TRBD1 (5 bases). Looked up from germline, CDR1 is GTSNPN and CDR2 is SVGIG (reference sequence). This CDR3 comprises 15 residues. V was trimmed by 0 bases and J by 2 bases, leaving 8 bases between them. The CDR3 DNA reads TGTGCCTGGAGTGTAGTAGGGGCTGGGGCCAACGTCCTGACTTTC. This sequence encodes CAWSVVGAGANVLTF.

V is TRBV4-2 and J is TRBJ1-3; D unresolved. Trimming took off 0 bases at V and 6 bases at J, with 9 bases between the two ends. Germline V gene sequence: CDR1 LGHNA, CDR2 YNFKEQ. CDR3 length: 14 residues. CDR3 DNA sequence: TGTGCCAGCAGCCAAGACAGGTTGGAAAACACCATATATTTT. Translation gives CASSQDRLENTIYF.

The V call is TRBV4-1, the J call TRBJ2-7; D remains unclear. The V end was cut by 0 bases, the J end by 2 bases, with 2 bases between. There are 12 residues in the CDR3. Per germline, CDR1 MGHRA and CDR2 YSYEKL. CDR3 in DNA: TGCGCCAGCAGCCAAGATCCCTACGAGCAGTACTTC. Protein sequence: CASSQDPYEQYF.

At least ten counts were recorded for this clone. The genes are TRBV5-1 and TRBJ1-1, with 7 bases that match TRBD1. The CDR3 totals 15 residues. V shed 6 bases and J 0 bases; nucleotides not matched to a gene: 8. CDR1 is SGHRS, CDR2 YFSETQ, per germline. The CDR3, as DNA: TGCGCCAGCACATTGGGACAGCAAATGAACACTGAAGCTTTCTTT. It encodes CASTLGQQMNTEAFF.

V gene TRBV9 combines with J gene TRBJ2-1; 8 bases match TRBD1. Trimming cost V 0 bases and J 10 bases; bases outside gene matches: 9. CDR3 size: 15 residues. CDR1 and CDR2 (germline): SGDLS, YYNGEE. The CDR3 loop reads CASSVATGQGIEQFF. The CDR3 DNA reads TGTGCCAGCAGCGTAGCTACAGGACAGGGAATCGAGCAGTTCTTC. Together with reference TRBV9 and TRBJ2-1, the CDR3 gives the full variable domain: DSGVTQTPKHLITATGQRVTLRCSPRSGDLSVYWYQQSLDQGLQFLIQYYNGEERAKGNILERFSAQQFPDLHSELNLSSLELGDSALYFCASSVATGQGIEQFFGPGTRLTVL.

The J gene is TRBJ1-6, the V gene TRBV19; 10 bases map to TRBD1. The CDR3 is 14 residues long. V shed 8 bases, J shed 7 bases, and the junction held 5 bases outside the gene matches. CDR1 LNHDA and CDR2 SQIVND come from the germline V gene (reference sequence). CDR3 nucleotide sequence: TGTGCCAGTCAACGACAGGGGGCGAATTCACCCCTCCACTTT. This codes for CASQRQGANSPLHF. Looking up the rest from reference TRBV19 and TRBJ1-6 gives the full variable domain: DGGITQSPKYLFRKEGQNVTLSCEQNLNHDAMYWYRQDPGQGLRLIYYSQIVNDFQKGDIAEGYSVSREKKESFPLTVTSAQKNPTAFYLCASQRQGANSPLHFGNGTRLTVT.

The chain carries TRBV19 and TRBJ1-5, with D perhaps matching TRBD1 (5 bases). This CDR3 has 13 amino acids. Germline loops: CDR1 LNHDA, CDR2 SQIVND (reference sequence). V shed 3 bases and J shed 5 bases, with 8 bases lying between them. The CDR3 protein is CASSMGRDQPQHF. CDR3 sequence (DNA): TGTGCCAGTAGTATGGGCAGGGATCAGCCCCAGCATTTT. The full variable domain, with the rest looked up from reference TRBV19 and TRBJ1-5, is DGGITQSPKYLFRKEGQNVTLSCEQNLNHDAMYWYRQDPGQGLRLIYYSQIVNDFQKGDIAEGYSVSREKKESFPLTVTSAQKNPTAFYLCASSMGRDQPQHFGDGTRLSIL.

This chain links TRBV4-3 with TRBJ1-3; weak D call: TRBD1 (5 bases). The V gene's germline CDR1 is LGHNA and CDR2 YSLEER. This CDR3 has 16 amino acids. V dropped 4 bases and J dropped 4 bases, with 17 bases sitting between them. The CDR3: CASSPFWGGEGNTIYF. The CDR3 nucleotides read TGCGCCAGCAGCCCCTTCTGGGGCGGGGAGGGAAACACCATATATTTT.

This sequence joins TRBV6-5 and TRBJ1-3; D possibly corresponds to TRBD1 (5 bases). The CDR3 is made up of 15 amino acids. CDR1 MNHEY and CDR2 SVGAGI come from the germline V gene. Trimming left V 2 bases short and J 1 base short, with 9 bases between. The CDR3 DNA is TGTGCCAGCAGTTACGGTGGGGCATCTGGAAACACCATATATTTT. It encodes CASSYGGASGNTIYF.

This clone was seen more than once but under ten times. The gene calls are TRBV18 and TRBJ2-1; TRBD2 aligns across 14 bases. The germline V gene has CDR1 KGHSH and CDR2 LQKENI. Trimming cost V 2 bases and J 5 bases; bases outside gene matches: 2. The CDR3 extends over 16 amino acids. The chain's CDR3 is CASSPAGLAGDNEQFF. The CDR3 nucleotides read TGTGCCAGCTCACCAGCGGGACTAGCGGGAGACAATGAGCAGTTCTTC. Supplemented by reference TRBV18 and TRBJ2-1, the full variable domain reads NAGVMQNPRHLVRRRGQEARLRCSPMKGHSHVYWYRQLPEEGLKFMVYLQKENIIDESGMPKERFSAEFPKEGPSILRIQQVVRGDSAAYFCASSPAGLAGDNEQFFGPGTRLTVL.

The gene calls are TRBV2 and TRBJ2-3; 10 bases line up with TRBD2. CDR1 is SNHLY and CDR2 is FYNNEI in the germline V gene. CDR3 size: 15 residues. V lost 4 bases to trimming and J lost 3 bases; unmatched junction nucleotides: 4. The CDR3 DNA reads TGTGCCAGCAGTGGGACTAGCGGATTTACAGATACGCAGTATTTT. Translated: CASSGTSGFTDTQYF.

V usage is TRBV19 and J usage is TRBJ1-2; D not resolved. Germline-derived CDR1 and CDR2 are LNHDA and SQIVND (reference sequence). V was clipped by 5 bases and J by 4 bases, with 14 bases between them. CDR3 size: 14 residues. CDR3: CASSPSRVGYGYTF. The CDR3 DNA reads TGTGCCAGTAGTCCCTCCCGGGTTGGCTATGGCTACACCTTC.

This sequence joins TRBV2 and TRBJ1-3; 8 positions agree with TRBD1. V was clipped by 6 bases and J by 1 base; unmatched bases: 5. Germline V CDR1 and CDR2: SNHLY, FYNNEI. There are 15 residues in the CDR3. CDR3 sequence: CASSADRVSGNTIYF. Written as DNA, the CDR3 is TGTGCCAGCAGCGCGGACAGGGTGTCTGGAAACACCATATATTTT.

This clone came up a few times. CDR3 loop: CASSQEAGRDYYGYTF. The CDR3 nucleotides read TGCGCCAGCAGCCAAGAAGCGGGCAGGGACTACTATGGCTACACCTTC. The V call is TRBV4-1, the J call TRBJ1-2, with a weak D call TRBD1 (5 bases). The CDR3 spans 16 residues. Germline-derived CDR1 and CDR2 are MGHRA and YSYEKL. The ends were cut back, 0 bases at V and 3 bases at J, with 14 bases in the middle.

The chain joins TRBV9 to TRBJ1-1; D gene unclear. This CDR3 is 16 amino acids long. Trimming cost V 3 bases and J 0 bases, with 15 bases left between them. Germline CDR1 and CDR2: SGDLS and YYNGEE. The CDR3 sequence: CASSEQDQGVNTEAFF. The CDR3 DNA reads as TGTGCCAGCAGCGAGCAGGATCAAGGCGTGAACACTGAAGCTTTCTTT.

This clone appeared a few times. V and J are TRBV10-3 and TRBJ1-5; D not resolved. V gave up 8 bases and J gave up 6 bases, with 14 bases separating them. The germline V gene encodes CDR1 ENHRY and CDR2 SYGVKD. This CDR3 comprises 13 residues. The CDR3 spells CAIHDGPGQPQHF. The CDR3, as DNA: TGTGCCATCCACGACGGGCCGGGTCAGCCCCAGCATTTT.